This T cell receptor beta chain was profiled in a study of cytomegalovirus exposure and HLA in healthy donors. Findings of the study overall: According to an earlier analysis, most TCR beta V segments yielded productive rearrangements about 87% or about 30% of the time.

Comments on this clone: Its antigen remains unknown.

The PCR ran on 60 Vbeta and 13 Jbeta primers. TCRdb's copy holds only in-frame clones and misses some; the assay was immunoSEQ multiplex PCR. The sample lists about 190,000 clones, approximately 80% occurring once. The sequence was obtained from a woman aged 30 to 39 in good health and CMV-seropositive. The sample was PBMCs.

CDR3 region: CASSTGEGRGGSEAFF. CDR3 nucleotides: TGTGCCAGCAGCACTGGAGAGGGCCGGGGGGGCTCTGAAGCTTTCTTT. The rearrangement links TRBV4-2 to TRBJ1-1; tentatively, D is TRBD1 (6 bases). Trimming removed 5 bases from V and 6 bases from J, with 22 bases in between. The CDR3 loop spans 16 amino acids. Germline assignment: CDR1 LGHNA and CDR2 YNFKEQ.